This T cell receptor (beta chain) was retrieved from a study of blood T cell repertoires in COVID-19. Study as a whole: T cells, B-cell-depleted T cells, or PBMCs provided the cDNA or gDNA that served as material.

J lost 3 bases, V lost 10 bases, and 9 bases had no gene match. The germline CDR1 and CDR2 sequences are MNHEY and SVGAGI. The CDR3 runs 13 residues. Data came from immunoSEQ multiplex PCR; TCRdb stores just in-frame clones and leaves some out. The sample lists under 55,000 clones, more than 70% occurring once. This clone was seen just once. Source material: peripheral blood. The sequence derives from a human donor in a cohort sampled during active COVID-19. V usage is TRBV6-5 and J usage is TRBJ2-7; 7 bases match TRBD1. CDR3 in DNA: TGTGCCACCGAGGGACAGAGCGTCTACGAGCAGTACTTC. Translation gives CATEGQSVYEQYF.